Included here is one TCR beta chain sequence, with context. Its antigen is still unknown. The CDR3 consists of 14 residues. Trimming stripped 1 base from V and 1 base from J, with 7 bases between. Per the germline V gene, CDR1 is SEHNR and CDR2 is FQNEAQ (reference sequence). The data were obtained in a study of blood T cells in healthy people across ages. Broader study findings: Naive and antigen-experienced cells were not separated, limiting conclusive comparison. Correlation between TCR beta diversity and naive T cell percentage was strong.

Next came a second PCR, run for roughly 6 to 11 cycles, which used a sample-barcoded 5' primer along with a J-beta primer mix. TCRdb re-derived calls from the 5' RACE reads in MiXCR, one entry per CDR3 protein. Of approximately 820,000 distinct CDR3 sequences in the sample, around 43% were seen once. The material sequenced was blood. This sequence joins TRBV7-9 and TRBJ1-1, with D possibly being TRBD1 (5 bases). This clonotype was sampled from a man aged 60-69 years in good health. The CDR3, as DNA: TGTGCCAGCAGCTTAGATGGGGCGAACACTGAAGCTTTCTTT. It translates to CASSLDGANTEAFF.